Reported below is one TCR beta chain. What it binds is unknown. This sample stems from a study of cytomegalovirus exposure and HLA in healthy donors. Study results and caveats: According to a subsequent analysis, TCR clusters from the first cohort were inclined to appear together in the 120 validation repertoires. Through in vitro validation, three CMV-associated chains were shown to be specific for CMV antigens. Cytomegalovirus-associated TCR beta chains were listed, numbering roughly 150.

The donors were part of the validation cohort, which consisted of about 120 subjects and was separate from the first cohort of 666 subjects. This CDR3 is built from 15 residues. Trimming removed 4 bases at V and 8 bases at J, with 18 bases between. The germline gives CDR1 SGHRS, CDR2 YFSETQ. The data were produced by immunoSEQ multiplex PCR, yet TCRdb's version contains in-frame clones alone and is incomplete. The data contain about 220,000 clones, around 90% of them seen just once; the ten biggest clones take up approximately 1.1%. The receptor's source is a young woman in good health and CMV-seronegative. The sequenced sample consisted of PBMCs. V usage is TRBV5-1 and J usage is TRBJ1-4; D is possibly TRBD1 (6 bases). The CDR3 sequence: CASSPLAGGGEKLFF. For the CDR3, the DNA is TGCGCCAGCAGCCCACTGGCGGGGGGCGGAGAAAAACTGTTTTTT.